This T cell receptor (beta chain) was sequenced during a study of blood T cell repertoires in COVID-19. About the research overall: Some COVID-19 samples were acute and others convalescent; all came from the United States, Italy and Spain. In each case, the material was cDNA or gDNA derived from T cells, B-cell-depleted T cells, or PBMCs.

Study processing details: Reference gene primer amplification gave nucleated cell count estimates. Only in-frame clones appear in the TCRdb table, and some are missing; sequencing was by immunoSEQ multiplex PCR. The DNA gave D and trimming, while V, J and clone size come from that table. The sample includes fewer than 300,000 clones, around 90% seen only once; the top ten take roughly 9%. CDR1 and CDR2 from the germline V gene are SGHNT and YYREEE (reference sequence). The length of the CDR3 is 17 residues. J gave up 3 bases and V 6 bases, and 11 bases lay outside the gene matches. The sequenced sample was peripheral blood. This clonotype originated in a man aged 18-30 years with active or convalescent COVID-19. The genes are TRBV5-4 and TRBJ2-3, with 12 positions matching TRBD1. The CDR3 region is CASTSGTGGLRTDTQYF. The CDR3 DNA reads as TGTGCCAGCACCTCCGGGACAGGGGGCTTAAGGACAGATACGCAGTATTTT. Full variable domain (remainder filled in from reference TRBV5-4 and TRBJ2-3): ETGVTQSPTHLIKTRGQQVTLRCSSQSGHNTVSWYQQALGQGPQFIFQYYREEENGRGNFPPRFSGLQFPNYSSELNVNALELDDSALYLCASTSGTGGLRTDTQYFGPGTRLTVL.